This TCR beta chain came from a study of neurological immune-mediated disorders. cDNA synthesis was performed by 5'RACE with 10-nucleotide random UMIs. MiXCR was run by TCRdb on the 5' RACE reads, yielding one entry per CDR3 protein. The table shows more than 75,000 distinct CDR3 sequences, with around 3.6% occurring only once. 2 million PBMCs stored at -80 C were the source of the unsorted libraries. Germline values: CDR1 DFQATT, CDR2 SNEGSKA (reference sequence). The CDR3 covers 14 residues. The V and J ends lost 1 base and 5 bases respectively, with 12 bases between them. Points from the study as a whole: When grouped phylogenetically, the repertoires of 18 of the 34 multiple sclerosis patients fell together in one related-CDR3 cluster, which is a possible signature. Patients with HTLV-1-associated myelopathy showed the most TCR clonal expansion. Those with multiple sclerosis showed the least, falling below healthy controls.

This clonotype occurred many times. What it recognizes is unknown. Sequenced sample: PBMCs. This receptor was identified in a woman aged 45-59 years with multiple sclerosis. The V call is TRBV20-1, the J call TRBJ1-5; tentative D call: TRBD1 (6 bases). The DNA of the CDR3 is TGCAGTGCTAGAGCGGGACAAGGGTATCAGCCCCAGCATTTT. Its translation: CSARAGQGYQPQHF.